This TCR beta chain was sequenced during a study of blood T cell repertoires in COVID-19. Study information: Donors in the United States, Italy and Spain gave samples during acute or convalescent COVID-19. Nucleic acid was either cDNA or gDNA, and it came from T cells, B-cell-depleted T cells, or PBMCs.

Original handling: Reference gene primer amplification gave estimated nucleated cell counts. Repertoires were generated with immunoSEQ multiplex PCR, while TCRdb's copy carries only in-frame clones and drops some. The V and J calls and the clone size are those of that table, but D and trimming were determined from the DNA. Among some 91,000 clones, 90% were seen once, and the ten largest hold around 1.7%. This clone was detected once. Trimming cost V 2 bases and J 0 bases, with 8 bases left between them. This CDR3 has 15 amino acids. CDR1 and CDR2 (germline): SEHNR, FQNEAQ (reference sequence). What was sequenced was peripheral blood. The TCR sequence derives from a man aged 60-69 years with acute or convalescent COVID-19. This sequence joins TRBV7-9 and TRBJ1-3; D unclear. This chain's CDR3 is CASSLRTFSGNTIYF. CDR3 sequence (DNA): TGTGCCAGCAGCTTAAGGACTTTCTCTGGAAACACCATATATTTT.